Below are 9 T cell receptor beta chains sequenced from a single sample in a study of blood T cell repertoires in COVID-19. Profiling relied on immunoSEQ multiplex PCR, and the TCRdb table lists in-frame clones only, not all of them. The table has tens of thousands of clones, more than 70% seen once. The sequenced material came from peripheral blood. Receptors were obtained from a man aged 55 to 69 with COVID-19, enrolled during active disease.

The V call is TRBV18, the J call TRBJ1-5, with TRBD1 matching over 7 bases. The germline gives CDR1 KGHSH, CDR2 LQKENI. The ends lost 3 bases at V and 6 bases at J; junction bases unmatched: 2. The CDR3 has 13 amino acids. CDR3 DNA: TGTGCCAGCTCACCGGACAGGCTTCAGCCCCAGCATTTT. Encoded protein: CASSPDRLQPQHF.

In this sample, this clone turned up once. The chain couples TRBV2 to TRBJ2-3; D unclear. V lost 3 bases and J lost 0, with 7 bases in between. The CDR3 has 14 residues. Germline CDR1 is SNHLY and CDR2 is FYNNEI. CDR3 in DNA: TGTGCCAGCAGTGATAAGAGTAGCACAGATACGCAGTATTTT. It codes for CASSDKSSTDTQYF.

The chain joins TRBV5-6 to TRBJ1-2, with 7 nucleotides matching TRBD1. The CDR3 is 15 amino acids. Trimming at V came to 1 base and at J to 0 bases, leaving 3 bases not matched to a gene. Germline CDR1 and CDR2: SGHDT and YYEEEE. The chain's CDR3 is CASSLLGQSNYGYTF. The CDR3, as DNA: TGTGCCAGCAGCTTGCTGGGACAGTCTAACTATGGCTACACCTTC. Complete variable domain (other parts from reference TRBV5-6 and TRBJ1-2): DAGVTQSPTHLIKTRGQQVTLRCSPKSGHDTVSWYQQALGQGPQFIFQYYEEEERQRGNFPDRFSGHQFPNYSSELNVNALLLGDSALYLCASSLLGQSNYGYTFGSGTRLTVV.

The chain joins TRBV14 to TRBJ1-1; 8 positions match TRBD1. Germline CDR1 reads SGHDN; CDR2 reads FVKESK. This CDR3 comprises 13 residues. Trimming took 0 bases from V and 11 from J; bases not matched to a gene: 5. CDR3 coding DNA: TGTGCCAGCAGCCAAGAGGACAGGGCGAGGGCTTTCTTT. Its translation: CASSQEDRARAFF.

Points on this clone: An end of the junction differs from the germline gene, which may be a read error. The chain couples TRBV28 to TRBJ1-4; possibly TRBD1 for D (5 bases). CDR3 length: 14 amino acids. Germline V gene data show CDR1 as MDHEN and CDR2 as SYDVKM. For the CDR3, the DNA is TGTGCCAGCGGTGCGGGGACCTCTAAAGAAAAACTGTTTTTT. The encoded protein is CASGAGTSKEKLFF.

The chain uses TRBV21-1 and TRBJ1-2; the table calls TRBD1, which could not be checked here. TRBV21-1 is described as a pseudogene. This CDR3 spans 14 amino acids. The CDR3 DNA sequence: TGTGCCAGCAACCAAAGGGGGTTTAACTATGGCTACACCTTC. It translates to CASNQRGFNYGYTF.

This chain connects TRBV5-1 to TRBJ2-2; 7 bases agree with TRBD1. Trimming took 0 bases from V and 6 from J; bases not matched to a gene: 5. Germline V lookup: CDR1 SGHRS, CDR2 YFSETQ. The CDR3 runs 15 residues. CDR3 protein: CASSLATGFPGELFF. For the CDR3, the DNA is TGCGCCAGCAGCTTGGCGACAGGGTTCCCCGGGGAGCTGTTTTTT. Filled out from reference TRBV5-1 and TRBJ2-2, the complete variable domain reads KAGVTQTPRYLIKTRGQQVTLSCSPISGHRSVSWYQQTPGQGLQFLFEYFSETQRNKGNFPGRFSGRQFSNSRSEMNVSTLELGDSALYLCASSLATGFPGELFFGEGSRLTVL.

The chain links TRBV13 to TRBJ2-2; 9 positions match TRBD1. J lost 4 bases, V lost 5 bases, and 2 bases had no gene match. From germline, CDR1 is PRHDT and CDR2 FYEKMQ (reference sequence). This CDR3 is built from 14 residues. The CDR3: CASSRDRATGELFF. CDR3 sequence (DNA): TGTGCCAGCAGCAGGGACAGGGCCACCGGGGAGCTGTTTTTT.

The table lists this clone with a count of one. The rearrangement links TRBV19 to TRBJ2-7, with D possibly TRBD1 on 6 matching bases. CDR3 length equals 15 residues. Germline lookup yields CDR1 LNHDA and CDR2 SQIVND (reference sequence). The V end was cut by 2 bases, the J end by 3 bases, with 14 bases between. The CDR3 is CASSIRPGENYEQYF. The CDR3 DNA reads TGTGCCAGTAGTATACGGCCAGGGGAAAACTACGAGCAGTACTTC. Variable domain in full (rest from reference TRBV19 and TRBJ2-7): DGGITQSPKYLFRKEGQNVTLSCEQNLNHDAMYWYRQDPGQGLRLIYYSQIVNDFQKGDIAEGYSVSREKKESFPLTVTSAQKNPTAFYLCASSIRPGENYEQYFGPGTRLTVT.